This passage covers 11 T cell receptor beta chains from one sample sequenced in a study of OX40 agonist ivuxolimab in advanced cancers. Method: immunoSEQ multiplex PCR; TCRdb's copy keeps in-frame clones and lacks some. The profile shows over 60,000 clones, less than 85% of them singletons. The sample consisted of CD4+ or CD8+ T cells sorted from blood, taken in a trial of the OX40 agonist ivuxolimab. The source is an adult with an advanced solid tumor such as melanoma, head and neck, liver or kidney cancer.

V usage is TRBV7-6 and J usage is TRBJ2-1; no reliable D call. There are 13 residues in the CDR3. V was pared by 5 bases and J by 7 bases, with 12 bases between. The germline V gene encodes CDR1 SGHVS and CDR2 FNYEAQ. The CDR3 nucleotides read TGTGCCAGCAGCCCCCTCGGGCTGAATGAGCAGTTCTTC. It yields the protein CASSPLGLNEQFF.

This chain joins TRBV15 and TRBJ2-5; D remains unclear. CDR3 length: 13 amino acids. Trimming left V 0 bases short and J 5 bases short, with 7 bases between. Germline lookup yields CDR1 LNHNV and CDR2 YYDKDF (reference sequence). Written as DNA, the CDR3 is TGTGCCACCAGCAGAGAGACCGCCGAGACCCAGTACTTC. Translated, it gives CATSRETAETQYF.

The genes are TRBV28 and TRBJ1-1; D unresolved. The V and J ends lost 2 bases and 4 bases respectively, with 11 bases between them. The CDR3 runs to 14 residues. Germline CDR1 is MDHEN and CDR2 is SYDVKM. In DNA form, the CDR3 reads TGTGCCAGCAGTTTAAAGGCCCGAGGCACTGAAGCTTTCTTT. Translation gives CASSLKARGTEAFF.

This clone was picked up a small number of times. J is TRBJ2-1 and V is TRBV30, with 9 bases aligning to TRBD1. CDR1 is GTSNPN and CDR2 is SVGIG in the germline V gene (reference sequence). J was trimmed by 8 bases and V by 1 base; bases with no gene match: 6. CDR3 length equals 14 residues. The CDR3 here is CAWSGHRGRDEQFF. DNA of the CDR3: TGTGCCTGGAGTGGTCACAGGGGGCGGGATGAGCAGTTCTTC.

This clone was detected once. V is TRBV27 and J is TRBJ2-1; TRBD2 aligns across 10 bases. This CDR3 region has 14 residues. Unmatched junction bases numbered 4, after V lost 6 bases and J lost 5 bases. Germline V lookup: CDR1 MNHEY, CDR2 SMNVEV (reference sequence). The CDR3 coding sequence is TGTGCCAGCAGGCTACTAGCGGGAAACAATGAGCAGTTCTTC. Its translation is CASRLLAGNNEQFF.

This clone was observed a single time. V gene TRBV25-1 combines with J gene TRBJ2-3; no definite D call. V lost 8 bases and J 4 bases, leaving 13 bases between the germline ends. Germline CDR1 MGHDK, CDR2 SYGVNS. The CDR3 runs 13 residues. CDR3 sequence (DNA): TGTGCCAGCTCCCGGCCCTGGTCAGATACGCAGTATTTT. Translating gives CASSRPWSDTQYF.

The rearrangement joins TRBV19 to TRBJ2-2, with TRBD1 identical over 8 bases. Germline CDR1 reads LNHDA; CDR2 reads SQIVND (reference sequence). The V and J ends lost 7 bases and 0 bases, in that order; junction bases with no gene match: 1. This CDR3 has 14 residues. CDR3 nucleotide sequence: TGTGCCAGTAACAGGGGGTCGAACACCGGGGAGCTGTTTTTT. It is translated as CASNRGSNTGELFF.

V and J are TRBV14 and TRBJ1-6; D is ambiguous. The V end lost 0 bases, the J end lost 8 bases, and 2 bases lay between the germline ends. CDR3 length: 12 amino acids. CDR1 and CDR2 (germline): SGHDN, FVKESK. CDR3 DNA: TGTGCCAGCAGCCAAGAGGATTCACCCCTCCACTTT. Translating it yields CASSQEDSPLHF.

The CDR3, as DNA: TGTGCCGGTCTGCGGTACTCTGGAAACACCATATATTTT. The encoded protein is CAGLRYSGNTIYF. The chain couples TRBV30 to TRBJ1-3; D is uncertain. The germline V and J ends were trimmed by 8 bases and 0 bases, with 11 bases remaining between them. CDR1 and CDR2 from the germline V gene are GTSNPN and SVGIG (reference sequence). The CDR3 sequence is 13 residues long. The variable domain in full, completed from reference TRBV30 and TRBJ1-3, reads SQTIHQWPATLVQPVGSPLSLECTVEGTSNPNLYWYRQAAGRGLQLLFYSVGIGQISSEVPQNLSASRPQDRQFILSSKKLLLSDSGFYLCAGLRYSGNTIYFGEGSWLTVV.

The chain couples TRBV20-1 to TRBJ1-1, with 7 nucleotides matching TRBD1. Germline trimming cut 6 bases from V and 12 bases from J; bases unmatched to any gene: 10. CDR1 and CDR2 from the germline V gene are DFQATT and SNEGSKA (reference sequence). The CDR3 contains 11 residues. CDR3 loop: CSAPRQGRPFF. For the CDR3, the DNA is TGCAGTGCCCCGAGACAGGGTCGGCCTTTCTTT.

This chain connects TRBV10-2 to TRBJ2-3; perhaps TRBD1 as D (5 bases). This CDR3 region has 15 residues. CDR1 is WSHSY, CDR2 SAAADI, per germline. V lost 4 bases, J lost 1 base, and 12 bases lay in between. The CDR3 protein is CASSAVREGTDTQYF. CDR3 nucleotides: TGCGCCAGCAGTGCGGTCAGGGAAGGCACAGATACGCAGTATTTT.